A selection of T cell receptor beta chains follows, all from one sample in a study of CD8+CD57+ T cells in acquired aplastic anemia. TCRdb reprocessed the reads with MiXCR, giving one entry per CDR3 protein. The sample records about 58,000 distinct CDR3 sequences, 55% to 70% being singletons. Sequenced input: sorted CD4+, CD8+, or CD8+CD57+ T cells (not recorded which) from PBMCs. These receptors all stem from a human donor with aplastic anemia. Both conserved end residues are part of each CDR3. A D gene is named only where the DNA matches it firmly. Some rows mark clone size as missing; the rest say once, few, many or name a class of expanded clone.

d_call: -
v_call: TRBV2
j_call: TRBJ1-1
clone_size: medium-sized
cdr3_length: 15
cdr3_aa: CASSEGVGLNTEAFF
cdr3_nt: TGTGCCAGCAGTGAAGGGGTAGGACTGAACACTGAAGCTTTCTTT

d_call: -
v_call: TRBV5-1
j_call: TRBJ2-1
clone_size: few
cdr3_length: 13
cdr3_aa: CASSLGIGNEQFF
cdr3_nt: TGCGCCAGCAGCTTGGGTATTGGCAATGAGCAGTTCTTC

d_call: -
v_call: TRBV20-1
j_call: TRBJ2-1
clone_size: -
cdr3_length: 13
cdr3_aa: CSASRGFDNEQFF
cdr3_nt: TGCAGTGCTAGTAGGGGATTTGACAATGAGCAGTTCTTC

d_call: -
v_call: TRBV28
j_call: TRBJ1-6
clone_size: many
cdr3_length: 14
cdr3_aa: CASSYGGGGSPLHF
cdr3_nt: TGTGCCAGCAGTTATGGGGGAGGAGGTTCACCCCTCCACTTT

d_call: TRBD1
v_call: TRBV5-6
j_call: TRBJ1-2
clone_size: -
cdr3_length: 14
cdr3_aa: CASSPGDRDYGYTF
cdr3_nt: TGTGCCAGCAGCCCCGGGGACAGGGATTATGGCTACACCTTC

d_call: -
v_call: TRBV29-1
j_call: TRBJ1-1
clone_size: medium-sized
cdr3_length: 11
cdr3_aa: CSVDRQTEAFF
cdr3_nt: TGCAGCGTTGATCGACAGACTGAAGCTTTCTTT

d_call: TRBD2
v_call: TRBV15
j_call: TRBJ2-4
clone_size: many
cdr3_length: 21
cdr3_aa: CATSRGPRASGGDRAKNIQYF
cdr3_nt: TGTGCCACCAGCAGAGGCCCCCGGGCTAGCGGGGGGGATAGGGCCAAAAACATTCAGTACTTC

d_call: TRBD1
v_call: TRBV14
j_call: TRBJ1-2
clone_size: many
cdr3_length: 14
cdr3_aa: CASSQEATGDGYTF
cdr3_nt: TGTGCCAGCAGCCAAGAGGCGACAGGGGATGGCTACACCTTC

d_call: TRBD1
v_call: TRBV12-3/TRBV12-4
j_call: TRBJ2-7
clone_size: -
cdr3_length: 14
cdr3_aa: CASKPGQETYEQYF
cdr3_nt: TGTGCCAGCAAACCGGGACAGGAGACCTACGAGCAGTACTTC

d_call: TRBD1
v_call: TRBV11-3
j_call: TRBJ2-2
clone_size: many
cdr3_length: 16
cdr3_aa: CASSSYGQANTGELFF
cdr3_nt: TGTGCCAGCAGCTCCTACGGACAGGCGAACACCGGGGAGCTGTTTTTT